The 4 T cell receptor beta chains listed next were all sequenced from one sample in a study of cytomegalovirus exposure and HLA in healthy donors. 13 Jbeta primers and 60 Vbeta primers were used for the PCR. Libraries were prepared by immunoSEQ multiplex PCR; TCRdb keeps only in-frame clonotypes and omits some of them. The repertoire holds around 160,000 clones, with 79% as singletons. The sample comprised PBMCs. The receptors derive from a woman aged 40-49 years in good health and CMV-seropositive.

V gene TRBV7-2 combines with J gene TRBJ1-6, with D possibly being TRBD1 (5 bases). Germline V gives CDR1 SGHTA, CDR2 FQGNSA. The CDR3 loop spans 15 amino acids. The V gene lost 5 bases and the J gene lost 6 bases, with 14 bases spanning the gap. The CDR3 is CASSRQTSINSPLHF. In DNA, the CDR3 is TGTGCCAGCAGCCGACAGACGTCGATTAATTCACCCCTCCACTTT. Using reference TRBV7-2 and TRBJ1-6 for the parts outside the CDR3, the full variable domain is GAGVSQSPSNKVTEKGKDVELRCDPISGHTALYWYRQSLGQGLEFLIYFQGNSAPDKSGLPSDRFSAERTGGSVSTLTIQRTQQEDSAVYLCASSRQTSINSPLHFGNGTRLTVT.

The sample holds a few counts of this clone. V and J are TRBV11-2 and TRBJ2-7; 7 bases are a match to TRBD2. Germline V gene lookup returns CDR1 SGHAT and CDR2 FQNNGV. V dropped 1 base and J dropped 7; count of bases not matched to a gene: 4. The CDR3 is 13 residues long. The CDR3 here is CASSLGRGGEQYF. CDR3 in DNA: TGTGCCAGCAGCTTAGGGCGGGGAGGGGAGCAGTACTTC. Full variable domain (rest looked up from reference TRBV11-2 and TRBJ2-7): EAGVAQSPRYKIIEKRQSVAFWCNPISGHATLYWYQQILGQGPKLLIQFQNNGVVDDSQLPKDRFSAERLKGVDSTLKIQPAKLEDSAVYLCASSLGRGGEQYFGPGTRLTVT.

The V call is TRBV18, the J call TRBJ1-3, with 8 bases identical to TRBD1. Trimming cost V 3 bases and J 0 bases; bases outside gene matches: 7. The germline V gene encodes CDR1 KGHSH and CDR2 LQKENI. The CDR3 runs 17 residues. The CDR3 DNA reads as TGTGCCAGCTCACCCGGACAGGGTACGGTCTCTGGAAACACCATATATTTT. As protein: CASSPGQGTVSGNTIYF.

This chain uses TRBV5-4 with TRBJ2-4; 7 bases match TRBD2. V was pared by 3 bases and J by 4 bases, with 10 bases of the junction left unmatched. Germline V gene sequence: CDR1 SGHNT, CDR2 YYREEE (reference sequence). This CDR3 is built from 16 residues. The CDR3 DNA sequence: TGTGCCAGCAGCTCGGGGGGATCTGGGCAGAAAAACATTCAGTACTTC. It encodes CASSSGGSGQKNIQYF.